The 17 T cell receptor beta chains below all came from one sample that was sequenced in a study of a mutant IDH1 vaccine in newly diagnosed glioma. Their cognate antigens are unknown. The time point here: week 11, during vaccination. A single vaccine dose contained 300 ug of mutant IDH1 20-mer peptide, and topical imiquimod was used with it. Measured with immunoSEQ multiplex PCR; TCRdb has only the in-frame clones, and not every one. The sample lists about 25,000 clones; roughly three quarters were seen once. This specimen consisted of peripheral blood mononuclear cells (PBMCs), obtained from a glioma patient whose treatment included an IDH1 peptide vaccine. The receptors shown here come from a man between 18 and 35 years old with glioma. Some clones in this sample may be carry-over from other donors' samples.

The V and J genes are TRBV7-9 and TRBJ1-4; TRBD1 matches 9 bases. The CDR3 contains 15 residues. Looked up from germline, CDR1 is SEHNR and CDR2 is FQNEAQ (reference sequence). The V and J ends lost 6 bases and 8 bases, in that order; junction bases with no gene match: 10. The CDR3 nucleotides are TGTGCCAGCAGTTCGCAAACAGGGGGCCGGGAAAAACTGTTTTTT. Protein: CASSSQTGGREKLFF.

This clone appeared a few times. V and J are TRBV5-1 and TRBJ2-1, with 9 bases identical to TRBD1. The CDR3 length is 15 residues. CDR1 and CDR2 from the germline V gene are SGHRS and YFSETQ. V lost 0 bases to trimming and J lost 8 bases; unmatched junction nucleotides: 6. The CDR3: CASSLERQGVDEQFF. CDR3 DNA sequence: TGCGCCAGCAGCTTGGAGAGACAGGGGGTCGATGAGCAGTTCTTC.

V and J are TRBV4-1 and TRBJ2-5; tentatively, D is TRBD2 (6 bases). Trimming took 1 base from V and 2 from J, leaving 14 bases between them. CDR3 length: 16 amino acids. The V gene's germline CDR1 is MGHRA and CDR2 YSYEKL. CDR3: CASSQGPRRAQETQYF. CDR3 DNA sequence: TGCGCCAGCAGCCAAGGTCCTCGGAGGGCGCAAGAGACCCAGTACTTC.

The genes are TRBV7-9 and TRBJ2-3; 8 nucleotides line up with TRBD2. The CDR3 consists of 16 residues. The junction had 13 bases not matched to a gene; V was cut back by 6 bases and J by 5 bases. Germline CDR1 is SEHNR and CDR2 is FQNEAQ (reference sequence). The CDR3 protein is CASRRKPGGLGDTQYF. CDR3 DNA sequence: TGTGCCAGCAGACGTAAACCGGGGGGGCTGGGAGATACGCAGTATTTT.

The chain carries TRBV30 and TRBJ2-7; D might be TRBD1 or TRBD2, each matching 5 bases. CDR3 size: 12 residues. Germline V gene lookup returns CDR1 GTSNPN and CDR2 SVGIG (reference sequence). CDR3 sequence: CATGTDLYEQYF. The CDR3 DNA reads as TGTGCTACCGGGACGGACCTCTACGAGCAGTACTTC.

The chain employs TRBV7-2 and TRBJ2-7; D is ambiguous. Germline CDR1 and CDR2: SGHTA and FQGNSA. The V end was cut by 1 base, the J end by 3 bases, with 10 bases between. The CDR3 sequence is 14 residues long. This chain's CDR3 is CASSLVPRVYEQYF. The CDR3 DNA is TGTGCCAGCAGCTTAGTCCCTAGAGTCTACGAGCAGTACTTC.

The rearrangement links TRBV19 to TRBJ1-2; D gene uncertain. Trimming cost V 5 bases and J 8 bases, with 18 bases left between them. CDR1 is LNHDA and CDR2 is SQIVND in the germline V gene (reference sequence). The CDR3 is 14 amino acids. For the CDR3, the DNA is TGTGCCAGTAGTCCTATTAGTGCAGTGGACGGCTACACCTTC. The encoded protein is CASSPISAVDGYTF.

The chain uses TRBV5-4 and TRBJ2-5, with D uncertain. This CDR3 has 14 amino acids. V was shortened by 4 bases and J by 5 bases, with 15 bases between the two germline ends. Per the germline V gene, CDR1 is SGHNT and CDR2 is YYREEE (reference sequence). In DNA form, the CDR3 reads TGTGCCAGCAGCCCCTTCAAGGAGCAGGAGACCCAGTACTTC. This gives the protein CASSPFKEQETQYF. Variable domain in full (rest from reference TRBV5-4 and TRBJ2-5): ETGVTQSPTHLIKTRGQQVTLRCSSQSGHNTVSWYQQALGQGPQFIFQYYREEENGRGNFPPRFSGLQFPNYSSELNVNALELDDSALYLCASSPFKEQETQYFGPGTRLLVL.

The V and J genes are TRBV5-1 and TRBJ2-2; 10 nucleotides match TRBD1. The length of the CDR3 is 16 residues. Trimming at V came to 4 bases and at J to 4 bases, leaving 7 bases not matched to a gene. Germline V gene data show CDR1 as SGHRS and CDR2 as YFSETQ. The CDR3 loop is CASSMGQGTPTGELFF. DNA of the CDR3: TGCGCCAGCAGCATGGGACAGGGGACACCCACCGGGGAGCTGTTTTTT.

The gene calls are TRBV5-5 and TRBJ1-1; no clear D. The CDR3 extends over 14 amino acids. V shed 4 bases and J shed 1 base, with 11 bases lying between them. The germline V gene encodes CDR1 SGHKS and CDR2 YYEKEE (reference sequence). CDR3 amino acids: CASSARRGNTEAFF. Here the CDR3 DNA reads TGTGCCAGCAGCGCGCGGCGGGGGAACACTGAAGCTTTCTTT.

This rearrangement joins TRBV10-1 to TRBJ1-1; D call uncertain. CDR3 length: 15 amino acids. Germline V lookup: CDR1 WNHNN, CDR2 SYGVQD (reference sequence). V was trimmed by 3 bases and J by 2 bases, leaving 13 bases between them. The CDR3 here is CASSDYLTGNTEAFF. CDR3 sequence (DNA): TGCGCCAGCAGTGATTACTTGACGGGTAACACTGAAGCTTTCTTT.

The rearrangement joins TRBV27 to TRBJ1-1, with D possibly matching TRBD1 (5 bases). V shed 5 bases and J shed 6 bases, with 16 bases lying between them. CDR3 size: 14 residues. Germline V CDR1 and CDR2: MNHEY, SMNVEV (reference sequence). CDR3 sequence reads: CASSLNPRDPEAFF. CDR3 nucleotides: TGTGCCAGCAGTCTCAATCCCAGGGATCCTGAAGCTTTCTTT.

The V and J genes are TRBV2 and TRBJ1-6, with a tentative D call TRBD1 (5 bases). The germline V gene encodes CDR1 SNHLY and CDR2 FYNNEI. V gave up 3 bases and J gave up 18 bases, with 15 bases separating them. The CDR3 spans 12 residues. The chain's CDR3 is CASSEGRRGPHF. The CDR3 bases are TGTGCCAGCAGTGAGGGCAGAAGGGGTCCCCACTTT.

This chain uses TRBV25-1 with TRBJ2-7; 10 bases map to TRBD1. The V gene's germline CDR1 is MGHDK and CDR2 SYGVNS. J lost 0 bases, V lost 4 bases, and 3 bases had no gene match. The CDR3 is made up of 15 amino acids. The CDR3: CASSGGDRGSYEQYF. As DNA, the CDR3 is TGTGCCAGCAGTGGGGGGGACAGGGGCTCCTACGAGCAGTACTTC.

The chain uses TRBV4-3 and TRBJ1-1; unclear D gene. Trimming removed 2 bases from V and 4 bases from J, with 8 bases in between. The CDR3 extends over 13 amino acids. Looked up from germline, CDR1 is LGHNA and CDR2 is YSLEER. In DNA form, the CDR3 reads TGCGCCAGCAGCCAACTGACAACCACTGAAGCTTTCTTT. This sequence encodes CASSQLTTTEAFF.

J is TRBJ2-4 and V is TRBV30; 7 bases map to TRBD1. V dropped 2 bases and J dropped 2; count of bases not matched to a gene: 9. There are 16 residues in the CDR3. The germline V gene encodes CDR1 GTSNPN and CDR2 SVGIG (reference sequence). CDR3 residues: CAWSQAGGWSKNIQYF. As DNA, the CDR3 is TGTGCCTGGAGTCAGGCAGGGGGTTGGTCCAAAAACATTCAGTACTTC.

The chain recombines TRBV10-3 with TRBJ2-7; D is perhaps TRBD1 or TRBD2 (5 bases each). CDR3 length: 15 amino acids. Germline loops: CDR1 ENHRY, CDR2 SYGVKD. Trimming took off 3 bases at V and 0 bases at J, with 12 bases between the two ends. Written as DNA, the CDR3 is TGTGCCATCAGTGACGGGACCAACCGCTCCTACGAGCAGTACTTC. Translation: CAISDGTNRSYEQYF.